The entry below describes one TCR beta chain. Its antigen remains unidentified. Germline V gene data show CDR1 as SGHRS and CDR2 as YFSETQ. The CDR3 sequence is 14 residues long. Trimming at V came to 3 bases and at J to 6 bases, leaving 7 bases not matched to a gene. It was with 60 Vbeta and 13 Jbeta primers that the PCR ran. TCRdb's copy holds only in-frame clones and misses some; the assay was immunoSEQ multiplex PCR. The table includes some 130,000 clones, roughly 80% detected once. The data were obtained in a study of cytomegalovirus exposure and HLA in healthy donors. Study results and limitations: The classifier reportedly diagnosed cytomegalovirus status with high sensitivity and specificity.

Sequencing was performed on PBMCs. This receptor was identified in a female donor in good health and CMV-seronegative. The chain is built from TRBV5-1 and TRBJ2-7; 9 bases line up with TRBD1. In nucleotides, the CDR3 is TGCGCCAGCAGCTCGGACAGGGGTTTGGGCGAGCAGTACTTC. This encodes CASSSDRGLGEQYF.